Here is one TCR beta chain with its context. Antigen: not known. The germline V gene encodes CDR1 SNHLY and CDR2 FYNNEI. The CDR3 loop spans 20 amino acids. Trimming took 2 bases from V and 0 from J; bases not matched to a gene: 11. These data belong to a study of blood T cells in healthy people across ages. Study-wide results and limits: Roughly linear age-related decline in beta diversity appeared, significant by age approximately 40. Total diversity from one million sequenced T cells was likely underestimated. Reliance upon unsorted PBMCs precluded definitive naive versus antigen-experienced comparison.

Together with a sample-barcoded 5' primer, a J-beta primer mix was included in a second PCR lasting about 7 to 11 cycles. Through a template-switch adaptor with 12 random nucleotides, each cDNA molecule received a tag. TCRdb fed the 5' RACE reads into MiXCR, producing one record per CDR3 protein. Among fewer than 950,000 distinct CDR3 sequences listed, under 40% were seen once. This sequence was found in a man aged 18 to 30 in good health. What was sequenced was blood. The chain links TRBV2 to TRBJ2-1; TRBD2 matches 12 bases. For the CDR3, the DNA is TGTGCCAGCAGTGAACCCAAACTAGCGGGGGGAGAGGGCTCCTACAATGAGCAGTTCTTC. Its translation: CASSEPKLAGGEGSYNEQFF.